This T cell receptor beta chain appears in the sequencing data of a study of early T cells in non-severe SARS-CoV-2 infection. Molecules of cDNA were individually given unique molecular identifiers that were attached to them. TCRdb re-analysed the 5' RACE reads in MiXCR, keeping a single row per CDR3 protein. The sample has about 26,000 distinct CDR3 sequences; approximately 4.8% are singletons. This clonotype was seen at least ten times. The sequenced sample was whole blood. The source of this sequence is an adult who was a healthcare worker with PCR-confirmed SARS-CoV-2 infection or an uninfected control (not recorded which).

Here the CDR3 reads CASSPGDRGLSNQPQHF. Written as DNA, the CDR3 is TGTGCCAGCAGCCCAGGGGACAGGGGCCTTAGCAATCAGCCCCAGCATTTT. V and J are TRBV7-9 and TRBJ1-5; 10 nucleotides align to TRBD1. The CDR3 totals 17 residues. Germline CDR1 is SEHNR and CDR2 is FQNEAQ (reference sequence). V shed 5 bases and J 0 bases; nucleotides not matched to a gene: 7.